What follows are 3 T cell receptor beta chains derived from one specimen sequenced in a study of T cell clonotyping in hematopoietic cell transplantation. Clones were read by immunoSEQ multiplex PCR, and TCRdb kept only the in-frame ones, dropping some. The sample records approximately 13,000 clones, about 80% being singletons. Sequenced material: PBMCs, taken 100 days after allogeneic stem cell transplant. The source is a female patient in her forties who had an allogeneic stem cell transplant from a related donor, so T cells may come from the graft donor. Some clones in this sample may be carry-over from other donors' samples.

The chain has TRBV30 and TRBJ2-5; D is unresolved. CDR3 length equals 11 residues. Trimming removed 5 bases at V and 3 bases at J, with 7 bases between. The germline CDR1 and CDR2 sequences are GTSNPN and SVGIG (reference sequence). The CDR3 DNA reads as TGTGCCTGGGGGATTAAAGAGACCCAGTACTTC. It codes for CAWGIKETQYF.

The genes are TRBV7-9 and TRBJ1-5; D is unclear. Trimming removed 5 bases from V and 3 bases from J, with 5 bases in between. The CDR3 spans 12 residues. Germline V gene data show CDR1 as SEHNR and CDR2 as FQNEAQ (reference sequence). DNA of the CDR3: TGTGCCAGCAGCGAGAACAATCAGCCCCAGCATTTT. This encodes CASSENNQPQHF.

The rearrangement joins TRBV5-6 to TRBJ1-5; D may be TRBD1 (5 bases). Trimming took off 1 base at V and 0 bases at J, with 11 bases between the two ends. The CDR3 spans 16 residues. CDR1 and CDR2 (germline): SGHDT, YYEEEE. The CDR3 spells CASSLQGLGSNQPQHF. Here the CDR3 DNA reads TGTGCCAGCAGCTTGCAGGGTTTAGGTAGCAATCAGCCCCAGCATTTT.